The 19 T cell receptor beta chains below all came from one sample that was sequenced in a study of beta chain features in type 1 diabetes. Expressed TCRB transcripts got sequenced, as all isolated RNA was reverse transcribed. Assay used: immunoSEQ multiplex PCR; TCRdb lists only in-frame clones, some missing. The repertoire holds fewer than 900,000 clones, with 15% to 20% as singletons. Sequenced input: naive CD4+ T cells from blood. The receptors derive from a woman aged 18-29 years in good health.

This clone was seen only a few times. The chain couples TRBV11-2 to TRBJ2-5; 8 positions agree with TRBD2. Germline trimming cut 1 base from V and 3 bases from J; bases unmatched to any gene: 4. Germline V CDR1 and CDR2: SGHAT, FQNNGV. The length of the CDR3 is 15 residues. Written as DNA, the CDR3 is TGTGCCAGCAGCTTAGGAACTAGCGGAGAAGAGACCCAGTACTTC. Its protein product is CASSLGTSGEETQYF.

The sample holds a few counts of this clone. The rearrangement uses TRBV6-1 and TRBJ1-1, with D uncertain. The V gene's germline CDR1 is MNHNS and CDR2 SASEGT. V shed 3 bases and J shed 5 bases, with 7 bases lying between them. This CDR3 is built from 12 residues. CDR3 sequence reads: CASSDWRTEAFF. The CDR3 coding sequence is TGTGCCAGCAGTGATTGGCGGACTGAAGCTTTCTTT.

The chain has TRBV7-6 and TRBJ2-5, with 7 bases fitting TRBD1. The CDR3 sequence is 16 residues long. With V trimmed by 0 bases and J by 4 bases, 8 bases remained unmatched. Germline lookup yields CDR1 SGHVS and CDR2 FNYEAQ. CDR3 sequence (DNA): TGTGCCAGCAGCTTAGCCGTATTAGGGGGCCGAGAGACCCAGTACTTC. Translation gives CASSLAVLGGRETQYF.

The rearrangement joins TRBV10-3 to TRBJ1-2; D is unclear. Deletions cut 8 bases from V and 4 bases from J, with 11 bases between. CDR1 is ENHRY and CDR2 is SYGVKD in the germline V gene. The CDR3 is 12 amino acids. CDR3 nucleotides: TGTGCCATCGTATTGGCAGCCTATGGCTACACCTTC. Translation: CAIVLAAYGYTF.

J is TRBJ2-7 and V is TRBV4-2, with 7 bases that match TRBD2. There are 15 residues in the CDR3. Germline V CDR1 and CDR2: LGHNA, YNFKEQ. Losses at the gene ends were 1 base for V and 6 bases for J; bases not matched to a gene: 9. In nucleotides, the CDR3 is TGTGCCAGCAGCCAAGGTCAGCGGGATGGGGTCGAGCAGTACTTC. Its protein product is CASSQGQRDGVEQYF.

This clone was observed a few times. The chain carries TRBV4-3 and TRBJ2-1; the D is unclear. The CDR3 contains 15 residues. Between the trimmed V and J ends, which lost 0 bases and 6 bases, there was a span of 12 bases. Germline loops: CDR1 LGHNA, CDR2 YSLEER. The CDR3 loop is CASSQDGRGRNEQFF. As DNA, the CDR3 is TGCGCCAGCAGCCAAGACGGGCGAGGACGCAATGAGCAGTTCTTC.

There are a few counts of this clone. The V call is TRBV5-4, the J call TRBJ2-7, with a weak D call TRBD1 (5 bases). Germline V lookup: CDR1 SGHNT, CDR2 YYREEE (reference sequence). Trimming shortened V by 4 bases and J by 4 bases, and 9 bases separated the two germline ends. The length of the CDR3 is 12 residues. The CDR3 sequence is CASSHDSYEQYF. CDR3 bases: TGTGCCAGCAGCCATGACAGTTACGAGCAGTACTTC. Full variable domain (missing parts from reference TRBV5-4 and TRBJ2-7): ETGVTQSPTHLIKTRGQQVTLRCSSQSGHNTVSWYQQALGQGPQFIFQYYREEENGRGNFPPRFSGLQFPNYSSELNVNALELDDSALYLCASSHDSYEQYFGPGTRLTVT.

The chain joins TRBV11-2 to TRBJ2-1, with TRBD2 matching over 11 bases. CDR3 size: 15 residues. The germline V gene has CDR1 SGHAT and CDR2 FQNNGV. V was clipped by 6 bases and J by 5 bases; unmatched bases: 6. The CDR3 protein is CASRKLAGVNNEQFF. CDR3 DNA sequence: TGTGCCAGCAGGAAACTAGCGGGAGTCAACAATGAGCAGTTCTTC.

This clone was counted only a few times. The V call is TRBV2, the J call TRBJ2-2; D is ambiguous. Germline assignment: CDR1 SNHLY and CDR2 FYNNEI. V was pared by 4 bases and J by 2 bases, with 8 bases between. The CDR3 is 14 amino acids. In nucleotides, the CDR3 is TGTGCCAGCAGTGTACAGCAAAACACCGGGGAGCTGTTTTTT. Translating it yields CASSVQQNTGELFF.

This rearrangement joins TRBV6-6 to TRBJ2-7; weak D call: TRBD2 (5 bases). Germline assignment: CDR1 MNHNY and CDR2 SVGAGI (reference sequence). V gave up 6 bases and J gave up 0 bases, with 12 bases separating them. The CDR3 spans 14 residues. The CDR3 bases are TGTGCCAGCAGGTCCACGGGGAGCTCCTACGAGCAGTACTTC. This encodes CASRSTGSSYEQYF.

The chain is built from TRBV7-2 and TRBJ2-1, with D maybe TRBD2 (6 bases). The CDR3 runs 16 residues. The V end was cut by 5 bases, the J end by 1 base, with 15 bases between. Germline values: CDR1 SGHTA, CDR2 FQGNSA. CDR3 in amino acids: CASSRAAAGSYNEQFF. As DNA, the CDR3 is TGTGCCAGCAGCCGCGCTGCTGCGGGGTCCTACAATGAGCAGTTCTTC.

This clone was seen a handful of times. This rearrangement joins TRBV18 to TRBJ2-7; 8 bases line up with TRBD2. V was clipped by 2 bases and J by 3 bases; unmatched bases: 3. Germline-derived CDR1 and CDR2 are KGHSH and LQKENI. The length of the CDR3 is 14 residues. Here the CDR3 reads CASSPGSGNYEQYF. Here the CDR3 DNA reads TGTGCCAGCTCACCAGGTAGCGGGAACTACGAGCAGTACTTC.

This clone appeared a few times. The chain combines TRBV5-8 with TRBJ2-1; 8 bases are shared with TRBD2. The CDR3 sequence is 14 residues long. Germline V gene data show CDR1 as SGHTS and CDR2 as YDEGEE. The junction had 4 bases not matched to a gene; V was cut back by 8 bases and J by 0 bases. The chain's CDR3 is CASISGSSYNEQFF. CDR3 bases: TGTGCCAGTATCAGCGGGAGCTCCTACAATGAGCAGTTCTTC.

This clone was counted ten times or more. This chain connects TRBV21-1 to TRBJ2-2; the table's TRBD2 call for D was not verified on the DNA. TRBV21-1 corresponds to a pseudogene. CDR3 length: 18 residues. The CDR3 DNA follows: TGTGCCAGCACCGGGGTCGCCCTAGCGGGAGGGAACACCGGGGAGCTGTTTTTT. It yields the protein CASTGVALAGGNTGELFF.

This clone was detected a few times. The chain employs TRBV5-5 and TRBJ2-1; the match to TRBD2 covers 7 bases. The CDR3 has 16 residues. V lost 0 bases to trimming and J lost 7 bases; unmatched junction nucleotides: 10. Germline CDR1 reads SGHKS; CDR2 reads YYEKEE (reference sequence). CDR3 DNA sequence: TGTGCCAGCAGCTTGGCCTTCGGGACTAATGTTAATGAGCAGTTCTTC. As protein: CASSLAFGTNVNEQFF.

This clone was detected a few times. This chain joins TRBV15 and TRBJ2-7, with 7 bases lining up with TRBD2. Trimming removed 3 bases from V and 0 bases from J; junction bases left unmatched: 14. Germline V gene lookup returns CDR1 LNHNV and CDR2 YYDKDF (reference sequence). The CDR3 has 18 amino acids. The CDR3 reads CATSSDTHLGRNSYEQYF. The CDR3 region has the DNA TGTGCCACCAGCAGCGATACCCATCTCGGGAGGAACTCCTACGAGCAGTACTTC.

This clone was counted a few times. This chain connects TRBV5-1 to TRBJ2-7; D remains ambiguous. The V and J ends lost 5 bases and 7 bases respectively, with 10 bases between them. Germline CDR1 and CDR2: SGHRS and YFSETQ. This CDR3 has 11 residues. The DNA for the CDR3 is TGCGCCAGCAGGGTGGAGCGAGAGCAGTACTTC. Its protein product is CASRVEREQYF.

This clone came up many times. The V gene is TRBV14, the J gene TRBJ1-4; D uncertain. V gave up 3 bases and J gave up 8 bases, with 10 bases separating them. The CDR3 is made up of 13 amino acids. Per germline, CDR1 SGHDN and CDR2 FVKESK. CDR3 region: CASSHLQREKLFF. CDR3 nucleotide sequence: TGTGCCAGCAGCCACCTTCAAAGGGAAAAACTGTTTTTT. The full variable domain, with the rest looked up from reference TRBV14 and TRBJ1-4, is EAGVTQFPSHSVIEKGQTVTLRCDPISGHDNLYWYRRVMGKEIKFLLHFVKESKQDESGMPNNRFLAERTGGTYSTLKVQPAELEDSGVYFCASSHLQREKLFFGSGTQLSVL.

This clone occurred a few times. This rearrangement joins TRBV28 to TRBJ2-5; 7 bases are shared with TRBD2. The DNA end is more similar to TRBJ2-7, so the J call may be wrong. Germline CDR1 and CDR2: MDHEN and SYDVKM. The CDR3 consists of 13 residues. The CDR3 nucleotides are TGTGCCAGCAGTTTAGGGGCGGGAGTCGAGCAGTACTTC. It specifies CASSLGAGVEQYF.